Here is one TCR beta chain with its context. V dropped 3 bases and J dropped 2 bases, with 7 bases sitting between them. In germline, CDR1 is GTSNPN, CDR2 SVGIG (reference sequence). The CDR3 totals 12 residues. Libraries were prepared by immunoSEQ multiplex PCR; TCRdb keeps only in-frame clonotypes and omits some of them. The sample has about 480,000 clones; roughly 79% are singletons. This sample stems from a study of shared clonotypes between healthy human individuals. The receptor's source is a middle-aged woman in good health. Some clones in this sample may be carry-over from other donors' samples. The rearrangement joins TRBV30 to TRBJ2-5, with no clear D. Sequenced input: PBMCs. CDR3 nucleotide sequence: TGTGCCTGGAGCGCCGGACAAGAGACCCAGTACTTC. Its protein product is CAWSAGQETQYF.